The sequence of this T cell receptor (beta chain) was determined in a study of T cell repertoires in cytomegalovirus infection. This clonotype was counted at least ten times. Its cognate antigen is unknown. The germline V gene encodes CDR1 SGHRS and CDR2 YFSETQ. The CDR3 is 15 amino acids. Trimming took 4 bases from V and 9 from J; bases not matched to a gene: 11. A single record per CDR3 protein comes from TCRdb applying MiXCR to the reads. The table has around 100,000 distinct CDR3 sequences, about a tenth seen once. The sample consisted of PBMCs, sequenced either directly or after in vitro stimulation (not recorded which). V and J are TRBV5-1 and TRBJ2-1; 9 bases map to TRBD1. This clonotype was obtained from a human donor in good health (CMV status not recorded). Some clones in this sample may be carry-over from other donors' samples. The CDR3 bases are TGCGCCAGCAGCCCGCTCCGGACAGGGGACGGTGAGCAGTTCTTC. Translated, it gives CASSPLRTGDGEQFF.